This passage covers 8 T cell receptor beta chains from one sample sequenced in a study of cytomegalovirus exposure and HLA in healthy donors. PCR amplification relied on 60 Vbeta primers (plus 13 Jbeta primers). The assay was immunoSEQ multiplex PCR, and TCRdb's table has in-frame clones only and misses some. The sample gives around 100,000 clones, approximately 77% of which show up once; 9.6% is in the top ten. The specimen sequenced was PBMCs. The receptors were gathered from a male donor in good health and CMV-seropositive.

The chain carries TRBV7-3 and TRBJ1-1; D may be TRBD1 (6 bases). The length of the CDR3 is 13 residues. V gave up 5 bases and J gave up 7 bases, with 14 bases separating them. Germline V gene data show CDR1 as SGHTA and CDR2 as FQGTGA. CDR3 sequence: CASSPRGAGEAFF. The CDR3 DNA reads as TGTGCCAGCAGCCCCCGGGGGGCCGGTGAAGCTTTCTTT.

This clone was seen only a few times. The chain carries TRBV6-1 and TRBJ1-4; maybe TRBD1 (6 bases). There are 14 residues in the CDR3. V was cut by 2 bases and J by 8 bases, with 12 bases left in between. CDR1 and CDR2 from the germline V gene are MNHNS and SASEGT. This CDR3 is CASSELGAGEKLFF. The CDR3 DNA follows: TGTGCCAGCAGTGAATTGGGGGCAGGGGAAAAACTGTTTTTT.

V usage is TRBV6-5 and J usage is TRBJ1-2; 8 bases are shared with TRBD1. The CDR3 is 16 amino acids. Germline-derived CDR1 and CDR2 are MNHEY and SVGAGI. Trimming removed 0 bases from V and 6 bases from J; junction bases left unmatched: 9. The CDR3 loop is CASSYSSTGGFNGYTF. Written as DNA, the CDR3 is TGTGCCAGCAGTTACTCTTCCACAGGGGGATTTAATGGCTACACCTTC.

The chain carries TRBV4-3 and TRBJ2-7, with 8 bases fitting TRBD2. CDR1 and CDR2 from the germline V gene are LGHNA and YSLEER. This CDR3 contains 17 residues. The junction had 14 bases not matched to a gene; V was cut back by 4 bases and J by 3 bases. The DNA of the CDR3 is TGCGCCAGCAGCCCAGAACTGGTTCGGAGCGGGAGCTACGAGCAGTACTTC. Translating it yields CASSPELVRSGSYEQYF.

The chain is built from TRBV7-3 and TRBJ2-2; TRBD1 matches at 7 bases. The CDR3 sequence is 15 residues long. V shed 5 bases, J shed 4 bases, and the junction held 7 bases outside the gene matches. The germline V gene encodes CDR1 SGHTA and CDR2 FQGTGA. CDR3 bases: TGTGCCAGCAGCAATAACAGGGGATTCACCGGGGAGCTGTTTTTT. It yields the protein CASSNNRGFTGELFF. The full variable domain, its missing parts supplied by reference TRBV7-3 and TRBJ2-2, is GAGVSQTPSNKVTEKGKYVELRCDPISGHTALYWYRQSLGQGPEFLIYFQGTGAADDSGLPNDRFFAVRPEGSVSTLKIQRTERGDSAVYLCASSNNRGFTGELFFGEGSRLTVL.

The DNA of the CDR3 is TGTGCCAGCAGCCCTAGGCAGGGGCGTTACTACGAGCAGTACTTC. It specifies CASSPRQGRYYEQYF. The chain combines TRBV2 with TRBJ2-7; possibly TRBD1 for D (6 bases). The CDR3 runs 15 residues. From germline, CDR1 is SNHLY and CDR2 FYNNEI. V dropped 6 bases and J dropped 3 bases, with 18 bases sitting between them.

The rearrangement joins TRBV6-5 to TRBJ1-2; D gene uncertain. The V and J ends lost 0 bases and 0 bases respectively, with 8 bases between them. The CDR3 has 15 residues. The germline V gene has CDR1 MNHEY and CDR2 SVGAGI. This CDR3 reads CASSYSAAPNYGYTF. The CDR3 DNA sequence: TGTGCCAGCAGTTACTCAGCGGCTCCTAACTATGGCTACACCTTC.

The CDR3 loop is CASSELPTGTDTQYF. CDR3 DNA: TGTGCCAGCAGTGAACTACCAACGGGAACAGATACGCAGTATTTT. V is TRBV6-1 and J is TRBJ2-3, with a tentative D call TRBD2 (5 bases). CDR1 is MNHNS, CDR2 SASEGT, per germline. This CDR3 is 15 amino acids long. Trimming left V 2 bases short and J 3 bases short, with 12 bases between.